The T cell receptor beta chain described here comes from a study of T cells expressing NK-cell markers. Reanalyzing the 5' RACE reads, TCRdb keeps one entry per CDR3 protein, without DNA. The sample data list about 150,000 distinct CDR3 sequences. CDR1 SQVTM and CDR2 ANQGSEA come from the germline V gene. The CDR3 loop spans 11 amino acids. The sequenced sample was blood T cells: a sorted CD56 or NKG2C T cell subset, CD4+ or CD8+ T cells, or bulk PBMC T cells (not recorded which). The source of this sequence is a young man in good health. V gene TRBV29-1 combines with J gene TRBJ2-1; TCRdb names TRBD1, which stays unverified in the absence of DNA. Here the CDR3 reads CSVGGGNEQFF.